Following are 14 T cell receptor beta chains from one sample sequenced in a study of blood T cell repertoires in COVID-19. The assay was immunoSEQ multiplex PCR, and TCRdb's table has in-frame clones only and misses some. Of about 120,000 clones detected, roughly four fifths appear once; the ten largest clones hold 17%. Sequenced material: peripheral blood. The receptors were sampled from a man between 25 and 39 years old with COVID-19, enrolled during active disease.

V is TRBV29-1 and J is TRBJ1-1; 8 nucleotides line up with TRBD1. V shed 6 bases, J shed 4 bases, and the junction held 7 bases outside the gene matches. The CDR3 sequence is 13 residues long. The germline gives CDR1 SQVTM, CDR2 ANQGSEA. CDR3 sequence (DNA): TGCAGCGTACGGACAGGGCTGGGCACTGAAGCTTTCTTT. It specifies CSVRTGLGTEAFF.

CDR3 loop: CAISEQRGHSYEQYF. The CDR3 nucleotides read TGTGCCATCAGTGAGCAGCGGGGACACTCCTACGAGCAGTACTTC. V usage is TRBV10-3 and J usage is TRBJ2-7, with D possibly matching TRBD2 (7 bases). CDR1 is ENHRY, CDR2 SYGVKD, per germline. V was clipped by 2 bases and J by 0 bases, with 11 bases between them. This CDR3 is built from 15 residues.

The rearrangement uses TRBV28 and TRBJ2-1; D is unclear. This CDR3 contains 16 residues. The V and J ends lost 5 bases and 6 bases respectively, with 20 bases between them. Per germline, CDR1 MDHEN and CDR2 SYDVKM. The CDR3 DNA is TGTGCCAGCAGTCCCCCAGTTATTTCGCGAGGCAATGAGCAGTTCTTC. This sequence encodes CASSPPVISRGNEQFF.

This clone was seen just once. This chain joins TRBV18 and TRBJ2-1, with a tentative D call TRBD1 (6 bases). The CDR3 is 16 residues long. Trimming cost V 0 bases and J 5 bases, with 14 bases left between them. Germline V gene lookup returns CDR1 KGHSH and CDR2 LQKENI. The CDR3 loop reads CASSPPSQGKNNEQFF. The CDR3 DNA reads TGTGCCAGCTCACCACCGAGTCAGGGGAAAAACAATGAGCAGTTCTTC. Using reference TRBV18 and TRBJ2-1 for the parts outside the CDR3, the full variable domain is NAGVMQNPRHLVRRRGQEARLRCSPMKGHSHVYWYRQLPEEGLKFMVYLQKENIIDESGMPKERFSAEFPKEGPSILRIQQVVRGDSAAYFCASSPPSQGKNNEQFFGPGTRLTVL.

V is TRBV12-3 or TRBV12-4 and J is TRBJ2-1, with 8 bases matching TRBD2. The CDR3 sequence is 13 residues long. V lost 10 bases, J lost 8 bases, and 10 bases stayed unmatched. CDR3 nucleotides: TGTGCCACCGGGGGAGCGGGAGCATATGAGCAGTTCTTC. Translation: CATGGAGAYEQFF.

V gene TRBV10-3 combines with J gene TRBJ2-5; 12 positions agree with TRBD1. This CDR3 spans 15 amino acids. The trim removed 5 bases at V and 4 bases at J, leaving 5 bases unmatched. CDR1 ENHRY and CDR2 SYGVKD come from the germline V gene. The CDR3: CAISPGQGALETQYF. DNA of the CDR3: TGTGCCATCAGTCCGGGACAGGGGGCATTAGAGACCCAGTACTTC.

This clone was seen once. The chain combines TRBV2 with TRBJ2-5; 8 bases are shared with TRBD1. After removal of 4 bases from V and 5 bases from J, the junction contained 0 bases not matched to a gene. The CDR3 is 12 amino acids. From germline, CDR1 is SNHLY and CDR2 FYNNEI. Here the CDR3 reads CASSGQGETQYF. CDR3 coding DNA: TGTGCCAGCAGTGGACAGGGGGAGACCCAGTACTTC.

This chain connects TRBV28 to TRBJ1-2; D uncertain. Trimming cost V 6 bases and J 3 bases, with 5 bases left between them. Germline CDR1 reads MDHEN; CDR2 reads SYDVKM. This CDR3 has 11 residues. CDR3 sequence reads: CASRRDYGYTF. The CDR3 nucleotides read TGTGCCAGCAGACGGGACTATGGCTACACCTTC.

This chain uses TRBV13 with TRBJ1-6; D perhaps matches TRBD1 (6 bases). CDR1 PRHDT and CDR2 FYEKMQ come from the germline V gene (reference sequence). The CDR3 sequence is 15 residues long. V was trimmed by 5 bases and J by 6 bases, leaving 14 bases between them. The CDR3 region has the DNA TGTGCCAGCAGCGCGACAGGAGCAGTTAATTCACCCCTCCACTTT. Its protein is CASSATGAVNSPLHF.

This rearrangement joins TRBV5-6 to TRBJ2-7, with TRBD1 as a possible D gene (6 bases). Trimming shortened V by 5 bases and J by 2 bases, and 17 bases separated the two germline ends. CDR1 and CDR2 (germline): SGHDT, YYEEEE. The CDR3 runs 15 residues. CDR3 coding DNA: TGTGCCAGCAGGTCGACAGGCGGTGCCGCCTACGAGCAGTACTTC. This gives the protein CASRSTGGAAYEQYF.

Here the CDR3 reads CASSKGGGHYGYTF. CDR3 nucleotide sequence: TGTGCCAGCAGCAAAGGGGGGGGCCACTATGGCTACACCTTC. V is TRBV21-1 and J is TRBJ1-2. TRBV21-1 is annotated as a pseudogene. This CDR3 comprises 14 residues.

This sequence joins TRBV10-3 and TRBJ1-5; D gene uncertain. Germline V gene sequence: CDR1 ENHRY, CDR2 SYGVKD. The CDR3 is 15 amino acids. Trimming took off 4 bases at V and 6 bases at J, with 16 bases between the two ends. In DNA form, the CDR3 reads TGTGCCATCAGTGCTGCCGGGATTGGAAGTCAGCCCCAGCATTTT. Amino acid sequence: CAISAAGIGSQPQHF.

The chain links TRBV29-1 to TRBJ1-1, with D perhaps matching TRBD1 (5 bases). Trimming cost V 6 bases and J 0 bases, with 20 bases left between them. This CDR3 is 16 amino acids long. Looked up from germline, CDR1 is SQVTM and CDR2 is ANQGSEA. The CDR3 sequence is CSVKGGEIILNTEAFF. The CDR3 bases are TGCAGCGTCAAGGGAGGGGAGATAATACTGAACACTGAAGCTTTCTTT.

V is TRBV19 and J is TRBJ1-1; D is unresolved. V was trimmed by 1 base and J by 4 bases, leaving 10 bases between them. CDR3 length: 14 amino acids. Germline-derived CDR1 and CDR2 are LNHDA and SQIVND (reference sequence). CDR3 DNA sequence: TGTGCCAGTAGTATAGTTGGCGGATCCACTGAAGCTTTCTTT. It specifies CASSIVGGSTEAFF.